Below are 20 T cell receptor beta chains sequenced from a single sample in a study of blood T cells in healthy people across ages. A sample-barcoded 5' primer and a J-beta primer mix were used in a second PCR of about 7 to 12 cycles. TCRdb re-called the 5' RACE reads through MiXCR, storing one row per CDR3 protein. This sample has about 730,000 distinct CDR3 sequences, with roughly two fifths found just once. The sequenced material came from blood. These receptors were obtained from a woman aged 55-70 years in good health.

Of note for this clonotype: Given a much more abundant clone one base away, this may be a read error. The CDR3: CASSQFFDSPPHF. CDR3 DNA: TGTGCCAGCAGCCAATTTTTCGATTCACCCCCCCACTTT. The chain combines TRBV14 with TRBJ1-6; D unclear. This CDR3 has 13 residues. Germline CDR1 SGHDN, CDR2 FVKESK.

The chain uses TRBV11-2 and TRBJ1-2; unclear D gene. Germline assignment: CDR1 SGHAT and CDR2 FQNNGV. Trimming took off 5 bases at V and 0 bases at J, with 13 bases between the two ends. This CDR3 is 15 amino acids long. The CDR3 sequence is CASSPIATTNYGYTF. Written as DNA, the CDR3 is TGTGCCAGCAGCCCGATAGCGACAACTAACTATGGCTACACCTTC. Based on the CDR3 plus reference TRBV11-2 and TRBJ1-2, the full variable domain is EAGVAQSPRYKIIEKRQSVAFWCNPISGHATLYWYQQILGQGPKLLIQFQNNGVVDDSQLPKDRFSAERLKGVDSTLKIQPAKLEDSAVYLCASSPIATTNYGYTFGSGTRLTVV.

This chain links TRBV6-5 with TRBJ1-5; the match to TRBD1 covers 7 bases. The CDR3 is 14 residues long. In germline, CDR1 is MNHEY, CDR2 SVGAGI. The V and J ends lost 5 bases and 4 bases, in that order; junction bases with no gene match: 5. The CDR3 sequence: CASSVDRWNQPQHF. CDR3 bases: TGTGCCAGCAGTGTGGACAGGTGGAATCAGCCCCAGCATTTT.

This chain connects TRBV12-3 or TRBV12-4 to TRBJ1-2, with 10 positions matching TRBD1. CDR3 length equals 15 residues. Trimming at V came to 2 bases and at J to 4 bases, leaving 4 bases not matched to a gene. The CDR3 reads CASSLSRTGGYGYTF. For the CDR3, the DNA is TGTGCCAGCAGTTTATCACGGACAGGGGGCTATGGCTACACCTTC.

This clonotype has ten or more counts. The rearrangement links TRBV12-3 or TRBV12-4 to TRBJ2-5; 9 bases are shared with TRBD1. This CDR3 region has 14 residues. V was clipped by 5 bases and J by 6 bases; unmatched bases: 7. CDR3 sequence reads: CASSPGGQGQTQYF. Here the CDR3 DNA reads TGTGCCAGCAGTCCCGGGGGACAGGGTCAGACCCAGTACTTC.

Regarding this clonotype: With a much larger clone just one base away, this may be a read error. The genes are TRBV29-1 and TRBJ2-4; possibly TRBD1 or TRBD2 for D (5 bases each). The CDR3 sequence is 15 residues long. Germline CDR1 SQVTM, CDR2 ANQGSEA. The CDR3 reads CSASPHQGAKTIQYF. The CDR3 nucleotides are TGCAGCGCCTCACCTCACCAGGGAGCCAAAACCATTCAGTACTTC.

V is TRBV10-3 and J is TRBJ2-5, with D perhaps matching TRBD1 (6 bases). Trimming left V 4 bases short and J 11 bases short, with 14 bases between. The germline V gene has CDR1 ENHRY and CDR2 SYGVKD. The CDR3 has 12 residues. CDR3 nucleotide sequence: TGTGCCATCAGTGTGAGGGACAATGAGCAGTACTTC. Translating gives CAISVRDNEQYF.

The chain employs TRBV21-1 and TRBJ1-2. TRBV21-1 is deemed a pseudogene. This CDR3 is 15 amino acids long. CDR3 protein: CASSLKGLPNPDYTF. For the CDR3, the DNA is TGTGCCAGCAGCCTAAAGGGACTGCCCAATCCGGACTACACCTTC.

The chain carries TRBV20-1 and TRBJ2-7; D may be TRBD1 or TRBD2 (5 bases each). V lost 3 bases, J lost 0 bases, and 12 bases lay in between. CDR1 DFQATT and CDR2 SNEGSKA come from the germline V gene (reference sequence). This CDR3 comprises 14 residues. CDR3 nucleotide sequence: TGCAGTGCTAGGGGGGTAGCGAGCTCCTACGAGCAGTACTTC. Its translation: CSARGVASSYEQYF.

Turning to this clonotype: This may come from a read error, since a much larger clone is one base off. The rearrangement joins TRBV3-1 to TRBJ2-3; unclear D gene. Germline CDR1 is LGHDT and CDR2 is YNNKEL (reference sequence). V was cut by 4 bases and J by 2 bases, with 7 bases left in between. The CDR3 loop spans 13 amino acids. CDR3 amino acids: CASSPWATDTQYF. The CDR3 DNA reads TGTGCCAGCAGCCCCTGGGCCACAGATACGCAGTATTTT.

DNA of the CDR3: TGCAGCGTGACCCGGGATAACACCGGGGAGCTGTTTTTT. Amino acids: CSVTRDNTGELFF. The V and J genes are TRBV29-1 and TRBJ2-2; a possible D gene is TRBD2 (5 bases). The CDR3 runs to 13 residues. Trimming removed 6 bases at V and 2 bases at J, with 10 bases between. Germline V gives CDR1 SQVTM, CDR2 ANQGSEA.

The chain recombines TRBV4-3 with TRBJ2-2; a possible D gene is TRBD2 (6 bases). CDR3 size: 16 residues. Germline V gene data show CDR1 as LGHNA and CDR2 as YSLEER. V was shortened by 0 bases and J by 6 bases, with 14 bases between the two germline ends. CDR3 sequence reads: CASSQDIVTSAGELFF. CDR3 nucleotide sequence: TGCGCCAGCAGCCAAGATATAGTGACTAGTGCCGGGGAGCTGTTTTTT.

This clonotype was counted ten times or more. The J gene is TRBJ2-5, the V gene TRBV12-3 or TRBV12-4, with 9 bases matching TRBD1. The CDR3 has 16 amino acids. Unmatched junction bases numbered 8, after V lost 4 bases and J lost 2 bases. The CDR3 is CASSSGQGLGQETQYF. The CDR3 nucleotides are TGTGCCAGCAGTTCTGGACAGGGGTTAGGGCAAGAGACCCAGTACTTC.

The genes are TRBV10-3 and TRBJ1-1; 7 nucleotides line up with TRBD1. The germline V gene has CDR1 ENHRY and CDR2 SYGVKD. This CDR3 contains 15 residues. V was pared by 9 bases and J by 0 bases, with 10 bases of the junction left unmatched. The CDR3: CAIRDSSLMNTEAFF. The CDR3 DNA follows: TGTGCCATTCGGGACAGTAGCCTCATGAACACTGAAGCTTTCTTT.

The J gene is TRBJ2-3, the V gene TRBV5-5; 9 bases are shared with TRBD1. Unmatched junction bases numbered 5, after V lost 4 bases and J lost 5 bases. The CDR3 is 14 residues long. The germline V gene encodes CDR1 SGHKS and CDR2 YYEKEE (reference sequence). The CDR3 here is CASSQRDREDTQYF. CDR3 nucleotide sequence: TGTGCCAGCAGCCAACGGGACAGGGAAGATACGCAGTATTTT.

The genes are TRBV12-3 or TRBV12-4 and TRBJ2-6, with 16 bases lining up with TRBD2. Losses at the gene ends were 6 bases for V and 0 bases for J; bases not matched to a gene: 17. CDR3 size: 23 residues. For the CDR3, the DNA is TGTGCCAGCAGCTTAACCCCGGGACTAGCGGGGGGGACGAGTGACTCTGGGGCCAACGTCCTGACTTTC. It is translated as CASSLTPGLAGGTSDSGANVLTF.

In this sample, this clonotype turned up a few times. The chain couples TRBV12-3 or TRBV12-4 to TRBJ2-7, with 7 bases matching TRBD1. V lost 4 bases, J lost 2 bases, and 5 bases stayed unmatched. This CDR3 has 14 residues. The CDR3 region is CASSWTGVAYEQYF. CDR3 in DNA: TGTGCCAGCAGTTGGACAGGTGTCGCCTACGAGCAGTACTTC.

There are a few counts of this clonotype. CDR3 in DNA: TGTGCCAGCAGCTACCAAAATCAGCCCCAGCATTTT. Translation: CASSYQNQPQHF. This sequence joins TRBV7-9 and TRBJ1-5; D ambiguous. Trimming took off 4 bases at V and 4 bases at J, with 5 bases between the two ends. The CDR3 contains 12 residues. Germline V gives CDR1 SEHNR, CDR2 FQNEAQ (reference sequence). Together with reference TRBV7-9 and TRBJ1-5, the CDR3 gives the full variable domain: DTGVSQNPRHKITKRGQNVTFRCDPISEHNRLYWYRQTLGQGPEFLTYFQNEAQLEKSRLLSDRFSAERPKGSFSTLEIQRTEQGDSAMYLCASSYQNQPQHFGDGTRLSIL.

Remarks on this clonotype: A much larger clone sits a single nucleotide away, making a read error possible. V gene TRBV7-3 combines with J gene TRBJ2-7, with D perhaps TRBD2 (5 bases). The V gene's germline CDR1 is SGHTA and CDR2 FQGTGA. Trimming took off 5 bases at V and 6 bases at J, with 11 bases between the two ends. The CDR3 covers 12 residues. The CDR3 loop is CASSDRGTEQYF. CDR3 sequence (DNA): TGTGCCAGCAGCGATCGGGGTACCGAGCAGTACTTC.

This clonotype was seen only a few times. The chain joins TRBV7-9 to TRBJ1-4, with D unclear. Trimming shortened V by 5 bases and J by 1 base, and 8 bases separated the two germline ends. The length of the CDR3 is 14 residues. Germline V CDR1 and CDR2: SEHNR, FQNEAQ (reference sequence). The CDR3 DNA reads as TGTGCCAGCAGCCCGGGAGAAACTAATGAAAAACTGTTTTTT. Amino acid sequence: CASSPGETNEKLFF.